This TCR beta chain came from a study of OX40 agonist ivuxolimab in advanced cancers. Sequencing used immunoSEQ multiplex PCR; TCRdb keeps in-frame clones, though not all of them. The sample carries about 100,000 clones, under 95% recorded once. The sequenced sample was CD4+ or CD8+ T cells sorted from blood, obtained in a trial of the OX40 agonist ivuxolimab. This sequence originates from an adult with an advanced solid tumor such as melanoma, head and neck, liver or kidney cancer.

CDR3: CAGFDRVSYEQYF. The CDR3 DNA reads TGTGCCGGTTTTGACAGGGTCTCCTACGAGCAGTACTTC. This chain uses TRBV27 with TRBJ2-7; TRBD1 aligns across 7 bases. The CDR3 consists of 13 residues. With V trimmed by 11 bases and J by 0 bases, 7 bases remained unmatched. The germline CDR1 and CDR2 sequences are MNHEY and SMNVEV (reference sequence).